This T cell receptor beta chain was found in a study of cytomegalovirus exposure and HLA in healthy donors. Data came from immunoSEQ multiplex PCR; TCRdb stores just in-frame clones and leaves some out. The sample shows some 150,000 clones, 70% to 90% of them seen only once. Germline CDR1 and CDR2: MGHDK and SYGVNS. This CDR3 has 15 amino acids. V shed 5 bases and J 2 bases; nucleotides not matched to a gene: 5. Sequenced: PBMCs. The receptor was isolated from a woman aged 18-29 years in good health and CMV-seropositive. J is TRBJ2-1 and V is TRBV25-1; 8 bases map to TRBD1. This CDR3 reads CASSFGQGAYNEQFF. The CDR3 DNA reads TGTGCCAGCAGTTTTGGACAGGGTGCCTACAATGAGCAGTTCTTC. Supplemented by reference TRBV25-1 and TRBJ2-1, the full variable domain reads EADIYQTPRYLVIGTGKKITLECSQTMGHDKMYWYQQDPGMELHLIHYSYGVNSTEKGDLSSESTVSRIRTEHFPLTLESARPSHTSQYLCASSFGQGAYNEQFFGPGTRLTVL.